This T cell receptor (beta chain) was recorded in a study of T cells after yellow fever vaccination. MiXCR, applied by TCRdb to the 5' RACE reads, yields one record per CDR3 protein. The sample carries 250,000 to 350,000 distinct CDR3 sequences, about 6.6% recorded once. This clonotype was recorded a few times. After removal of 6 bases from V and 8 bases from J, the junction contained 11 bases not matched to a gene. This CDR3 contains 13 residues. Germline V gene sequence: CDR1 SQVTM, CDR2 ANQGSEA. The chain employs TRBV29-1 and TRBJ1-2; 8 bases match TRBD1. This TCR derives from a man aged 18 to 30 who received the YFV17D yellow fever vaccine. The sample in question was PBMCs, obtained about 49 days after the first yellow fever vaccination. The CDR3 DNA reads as TGCAGCGTCTCCTCAACAGGGGGTTTGGGCTACACCTTC. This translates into CSVSSTGGLGYTF.